Reported below is one T cell receptor beta chain. Its antigen remains undetermined. No per-base quality is available; no much larger clone lies one base away. The source of the sample is a study of OX40 agonist ivuxolimab in advanced cancers. Context from the whole study: Ivuxolimab was an agonistic, fully human IgG2 monoclonal antibody directed against OX40 (CD134), a costimulatory receptor. Intravenous ivuxolimab was administered to patients every 2 weeks at six dose levels: 0.01, 0.1, 0.3, 1.5, 3 and 10 mg/kg. In the dose-escalation cohort, 70% to 85% of patients were male, and the mean age was approximately 55 years, with a range of about 20 to 90. Prior anti-PD-1, anti-PD-L1 or anti-CTLA-4 therapy was permitted, and checkpoint inhibitors had been received by around 39% of dose-escalation patients. Partial responses occurred in three dose-escalation patients: two with cutaneous melanoma and one with hepatocellular carcinoma. The purpose of peripheral TCRbeta sequencing was to test whether ivuxolimab changed TCR sequence diversity and led to clonal T-cell expansion. Among the 50 to 55 dose-escalation patients, approximately 20 had hepatocellular carcinoma, approximately 15 melanoma, 9 renal cell carcinoma and 9 head and neck cancer. The paper reports the monotherapy dose-escalation portion (N of about 47 patients) of the phase I ivuxolimab trial.

For sequencing of the TCRbeta CDR3 region, genomic DNA was extracted from the sorted cells. The immunoSEQ Assay was used to sequence the TCRbeta CDR3 regions. TCRdb re-hosts the immuneACCESS table, in-frame sequences only. Its copies lack some clones; in the studies checked, an unresolved V gene accounts for under half of them, and the cause for the rest is not known. The sample yields approximately 87,000 clones; 88% were counted once. About 4% of the sample belongs to the ten largest clones. The trial excluded patients who had a history of autoimmune disease or were on systemic immunosuppression. Peripheral blood for TCR sequencing was collected from all dose cohorts at baseline, on cycle 4 day 1, and on cycle 7 day 1. The samples were drawn from a first-in-human, open-label, multicenter phase I dose-escalation trial of ivuxolimab. The trial enrolled adults with locally advanced or metastatic head and neck squamous cell, hepatocellular, melanoma or renal cell carcinoma. Before TCR sequencing, CD4+ T cells and CD8+ T cells from peripheral blood were sorted into separate populations.

As encoded in the germline V gene, CDR1 is SGHRS while CDR2 is YFSETQ. The V end gives up 4 bases and the J end 5 bases, leaving 9 bases in the junction not matched to a gene. The cysteine opens and the phenylalanine closes a CDR3 of 15 amino acids. Only CDR3 DNA is held: 45 bases, read in frame from base 1. General conclusions and limits of the study: Low levels of normalized T-cell clonal expansion were also seen in some patients who did not respond. In the 0.1-3.0 mg/kg groups, partial responders had among the lowest normalized peripheral clonal expansion, particularly in CD8+ T cells. Clonal expansion of both CD4+ and CD8+ blood T cells was observed from baseline to week 6 at doses 0.1 to 3.0 mg/kg. After ivuxolimab, more expanded clones were found on average in CD8+ T cells than in CD4+ T cells. The antigen specificity of the peripheral T cells that underwent clonal expansion was not determined.

The clonotype comes from an adult with an advanced solid tumor such as melanoma, head and neck, liver or kidney cancer. The rearrangement combines TRBV5-1 with TRBJ2-5; 9 bases in between match TRBD1. Source: CD4+ or CD8+ T cells sorted from blood, taken in a trial of the OX40 agonist ivuxolimab. This receptor has the CDR3 CASSGRTGAGETQYF. The nucleotide sequence reads as follows: TGCGCCAGCAGCGGACGGACAGGGGCGGGGGAGACCCAGTACTTC.